The 16 T cell receptor beta chains reported below all come from one sample, sequenced in a study of T-cell memory formation after mild COVID-19. TCRdb redid the calling of the 5' RACE reads with MiXCR, one entry per CDR3 protein. The sample consists of under 35,000 distinct CDR3 sequences, around 20% of them appearing once. Sample: PBMCs or a T cell subset sorted from them (not recorded which). These receptors were collected from an adult who had mild COVID-19 (a few samples of this study predate the infection). Cell type and time point are not known.

This clonotype showed up just a few times. The rearrangement joins TRBV18 to TRBJ1-1, with TRBD1 as a possible D gene (6 bases). Germline V gene sequence: CDR1 KGHSH, CDR2 LQKENI. The CDR3 contains 14 residues. With 1 base removed from V and 5 bases from J, the gap between germline ends came to 11 bases. DNA for the CDR3: TGTGCCAGCTCACCACAAGGGGGGGGTACTGAAGCTTTCTTT. It codes for CASSPQGGGTEAFF.

The genes are TRBV27 and TRBJ2-7, with D tentatively TRBD1 (6 bases). Trimming removed 2 bases at V and 0 bases at J, with 11 bases between. The CDR3 is made up of 15 amino acids. The germline V gene has CDR1 MNHEY and CDR2 SMNVEV (reference sequence). The CDR3 region has the DNA TGTGCCAGCAGTTTAGCAGGGGAATACTCCTACGAGCAGTACTTC. This encodes CASSLAGEYSYEQYF.

This clonotype was found once. The genes are TRBV12-3 or TRBV12-4 and TRBJ2-1; D gene unclear. The CDR3 is 11 amino acids. V dropped 5 bases and J dropped 12 bases, with 11 bases sitting between them. The CDR3 loop is CASSPSIRQFF. Written as DNA, the CDR3 is TGTGCCAGCAGTCCTTCGATTCGGCAGTTCTTC.

This clonotype has at least ten counts. The chain joins TRBV9 to TRBJ1-1; D not certain. The CDR3 is made up of 13 amino acids. Trimming removed 3 bases from V and 5 bases from J, with 11 bases in between. Germline CDR1 and CDR2: SGDLS and YYNGEE. The CDR3 DNA follows: TGTGCCAGCAGCGCGACTGGGGTGACTGAAGCTTTCTTT. Encoded protein: CASSATGVTEAFF.

The chain employs TRBV7-6 and TRBJ2-1; D unclear. CDR1 and CDR2 (germline): SGHVS, FNYEAQ. The V end was cut by 6 bases, the J end by 0 bases, with 21 bases between. The CDR3 has 18 amino acids. This CDR3 reads CASSSPGPSWSSYNEQFF. CDR3 coding DNA: TGTGCCAGCAGTTCACCCGGGCCCTCCTGGAGCTCCTACAATGAGCAGTTCTTC.

Ten or more counts support this clonotype. This chain links TRBV11-2 with TRBJ2-1, with 7 nucleotides matching TRBD2. This CDR3 region has 21 residues. V gave up 5 bases and J gave up 0 bases; unmatched junction bases: 22. CDR1 and CDR2 from the germline V gene are SGHAT and FQNNGV. The CDR3 nucleotides read TGTGCCAGCAGCCCCATTCGCCCGAGGAGCGGGAACCGATTCTCCTACAATGAGCAGTTCTTC. Translating gives CASSPIRPRSGNRFSYNEQFF.

V is TRBV5-5 and J is TRBJ1-1; unclear D gene. Trimming removed 3 bases at V and 1 base at J, with 13 bases between. In germline, CDR1 is SGHKS, CDR2 YYEKEE (reference sequence). This CDR3 contains 15 residues. CDR3 in DNA: TGTGCCAGCAGCTCTAAGACGGACGGGAACACTGAAGCTTTCTTT. Protein product: CASSSKTDGNTEAFF. The full variable domain, with the rest looked up from reference TRBV5-5 and TRBJ1-1, is DAGVTQSPTHLIKTRGQQVTLRCSPISGHKSVSWYQQVLGQGPQFIFQYYEKEERGRGNFPDRFSARQFPNYSSELNVNALLLGDSALYLCASSSKTDGNTEAFFGQGTRLTVV.

CDR3 DNA sequence: TGTGCCAGCAGCCAAAAGGAGGGGCTCGCCGGAGGGCCCGAGCAGTACTTC. Protein product: CASSQKEGLAGGPEQYF. The V gene is TRBV4-2, the J gene TRBJ2-7, with a tentative D call TRBD2 (6 bases). Between the trimmed V and J ends, which lost 2 bases and 6 bases, there was a span of 23 bases. This CDR3 is 17 amino acids long. Germline V gives CDR1 LGHNA, CDR2 YNFKEQ.

The table lists this clonotype with many counts. This sequence joins TRBV20-1 and TRBJ1-2, with 8 bases lining up with TRBD1. CDR3 length: 12 residues. V dropped 3 bases and J dropped 6; count of bases not matched to a gene: 3. CDR1 is DFQATT, CDR2 SNEGSKA, per germline (reference sequence). As DNA, the CDR3 is TGCAGTGCTAGGACAGGGGTGGATGGCTACACCTTC. It translates to CSARTGVDGYTF.

This clonotype was counted many times. The chain uses TRBV12-3 or TRBV12-4 and TRBJ2-3; 9 nucleotides agree with TRBD2. The CDR3 is made up of 14 amino acids. J was trimmed by 2 bases and V by 7 bases; bases with no gene match: 4. The CDR3: CASITSGSTDTQYF. In DNA, the CDR3 is TGTGCCAGCATTACTAGCGGGTCCACAGATACGCAGTATTTT.

V and J are TRBV29-1 and TRBJ1-3; tentative D call: TRBD1 (5 bases). Per the germline V gene, CDR1 is SQVTM and CDR2 is ANQGSEA. CDR3 size: 13 residues. V was cut by 5 bases and J by 4 bases, with 12 bases left in between. CDR3 protein: CSVSQGLGNTIYF. CDR3 DNA: TGCAGCGTTTCGCAGGGTCTGGGAAACACCATATATTTT.

This clonotype was detected ten times or more. V and J are TRBV12-3 or TRBV12-4 and TRBJ1-2, with TRBD1 as a possible D gene (5 bases). The ends were cut back, 7 bases at V and 4 bases at J, with 16 bases in the middle. The CDR3 extends over 14 amino acids. The CDR3 spells CASMEEGPSYGYTF. The CDR3, as DNA: TGTGCCAGCATGGAGGAGGGACCTTCCTATGGCTACACCTTC.

This clonotype was recorded many times. The CDR3 spells CASSLKSPSPSGSYEQYF. In nucleotides, the CDR3 is TGCGCCAGCAGCTTGAAGTCGCCGAGTCCCTCGGGCTCCTACGAGCAGTACTTC. The chain carries TRBV5-1 and TRBJ2-7; unclear D gene. The CDR3 runs 18 residues. V was trimmed by 1 base and J by 0 bases, leaving 20 bases between them. Germline V gene data show CDR1 as SGHRS and CDR2 as YFSETQ.

This clonotype was seen ten or more times. V and J are TRBV5-1 and TRBJ2-5; TRBD2 might be the D (6 bases). In germline, CDR1 is SGHRS, CDR2 YFSETQ. The CDR3 covers 15 residues. V lost 4 bases, J lost 5 bases, and 18 bases lay in between. This CDR3 reads CASSPGGSGYETQYF. The CDR3 DNA reads as TGCGCCAGCAGCCCCGGGGGATCGGGCTACGAGACCCAGTACTTC.

This clonotype appeared many times. The chain is built from TRBV7-9 and TRBJ2-1; D gene uncertain. There are 14 residues in the CDR3. The germline V and J ends were trimmed by 5 bases and 9 bases, with 17 bases remaining between them. CDR1 is SEHNR and CDR2 is FQNEAQ in the germline V gene (reference sequence). The CDR3 DNA is TGTGCCAGCAGCCCACAATCCAGTAATCTTGAGCAGTTCTTC. It yields the protein CASSPQSSNLEQFF.

This clonotype was observed at least ten times. The chain has TRBV5-6 and TRBJ1-6, with D perhaps TRBD1 (5 bases). The germline V and J ends were trimmed by 4 bases and 9 bases, with 11 bases remaining between them. The CDR3 totals 13 residues. From germline, CDR1 is SGHDT and CDR2 YYEEEE. The CDR3 here is CASSPGAASPLHF. The CDR3, as DNA: TGTGCCAGCAGCCCCGGGGCGGCTTCACCCCTCCACTTT.